This TCR beta chain was retrieved from a study of shared clonotypes between healthy human individuals. V was clipped by 7 bases and J by 6 bases; unmatched bases: 8. Germline V gene sequence: CDR1 MDHEN, CDR2 SYDVKM. CDR3 length equals 15 residues. Assay used: immunoSEQ multiplex PCR; TCRdb lists only in-frame clones, some missing. The data show a few hundred thousand clones, roughly 85% seen once. The TCR comes from a woman aged 40-49 years in good health. Some clones in this sample may be carry-over from other donors' samples. J is TRBJ2-4 and V is TRBV28; 11 nucleotides agree with TRBD2. Sequenced: PBMCs. CDR3 residues: CASTVAGGPGNIQYF. The CDR3 nucleotides read TGTGCCAGCACCGTAGCGGGAGGGCCCGGAAACATTCAGTACTTC.